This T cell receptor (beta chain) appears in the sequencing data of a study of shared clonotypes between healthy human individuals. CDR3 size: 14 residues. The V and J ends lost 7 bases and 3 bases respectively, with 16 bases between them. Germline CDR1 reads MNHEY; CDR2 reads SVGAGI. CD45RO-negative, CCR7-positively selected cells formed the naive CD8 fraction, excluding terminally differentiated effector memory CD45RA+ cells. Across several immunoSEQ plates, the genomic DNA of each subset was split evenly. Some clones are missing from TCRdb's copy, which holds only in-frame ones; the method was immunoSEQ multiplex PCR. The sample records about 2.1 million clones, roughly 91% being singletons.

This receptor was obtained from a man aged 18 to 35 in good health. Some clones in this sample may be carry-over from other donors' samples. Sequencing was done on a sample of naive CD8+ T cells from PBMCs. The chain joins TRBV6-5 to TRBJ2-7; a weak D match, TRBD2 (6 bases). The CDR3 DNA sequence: TGTGCCAGCACACCGGGACTTTTTAACTACGAGCAGTACTTC. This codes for CASTPGLFNYEQYF.